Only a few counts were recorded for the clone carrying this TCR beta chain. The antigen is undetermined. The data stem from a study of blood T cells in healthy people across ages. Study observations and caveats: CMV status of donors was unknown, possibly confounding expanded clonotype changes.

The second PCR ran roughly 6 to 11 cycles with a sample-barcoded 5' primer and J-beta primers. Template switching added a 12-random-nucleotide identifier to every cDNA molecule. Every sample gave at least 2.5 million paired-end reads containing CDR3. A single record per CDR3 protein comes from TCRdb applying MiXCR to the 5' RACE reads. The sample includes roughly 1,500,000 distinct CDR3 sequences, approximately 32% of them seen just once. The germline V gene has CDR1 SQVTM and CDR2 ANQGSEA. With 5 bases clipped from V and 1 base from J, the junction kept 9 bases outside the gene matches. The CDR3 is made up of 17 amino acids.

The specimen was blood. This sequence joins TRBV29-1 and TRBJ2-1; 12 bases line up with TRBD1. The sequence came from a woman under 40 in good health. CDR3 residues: CSVRGQGAVWSYNEQFF. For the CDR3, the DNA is TGCAGCGTTCGGGGACAGGGGGCGGTATGGTCCTACAATGAGCAGTTCTTC.